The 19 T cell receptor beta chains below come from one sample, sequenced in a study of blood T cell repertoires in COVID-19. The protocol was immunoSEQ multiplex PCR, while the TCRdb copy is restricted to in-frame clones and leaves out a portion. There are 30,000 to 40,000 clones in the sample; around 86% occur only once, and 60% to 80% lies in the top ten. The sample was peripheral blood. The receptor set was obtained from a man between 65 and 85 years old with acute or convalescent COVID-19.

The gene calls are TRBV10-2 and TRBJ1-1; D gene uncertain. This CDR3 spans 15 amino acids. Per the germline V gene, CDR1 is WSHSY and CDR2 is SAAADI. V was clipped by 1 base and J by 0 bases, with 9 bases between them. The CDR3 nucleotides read TGCGCCAGCAGTGAGTACGGGGTAATGAACACTGAAGCTTTCTTT. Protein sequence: CASSEYGVMNTEAFF.

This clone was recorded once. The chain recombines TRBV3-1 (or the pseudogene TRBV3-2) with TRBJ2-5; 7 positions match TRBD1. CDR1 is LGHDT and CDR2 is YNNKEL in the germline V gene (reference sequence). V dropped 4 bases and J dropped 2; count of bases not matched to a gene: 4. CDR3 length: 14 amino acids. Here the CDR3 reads CASSPWDRQETQYF. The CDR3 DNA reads TGTGCCAGCAGCCCTTGGGACAGACAAGAGACCCAGTACTTC.

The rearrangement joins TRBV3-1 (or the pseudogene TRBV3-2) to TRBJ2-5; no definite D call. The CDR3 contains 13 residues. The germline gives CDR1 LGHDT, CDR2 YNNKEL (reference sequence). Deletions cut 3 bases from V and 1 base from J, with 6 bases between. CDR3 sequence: CASSQTRQETQYF. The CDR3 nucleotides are TGTGCCAGCAGCCAGACTCGCCAAGAGACCCAGTACTTC.

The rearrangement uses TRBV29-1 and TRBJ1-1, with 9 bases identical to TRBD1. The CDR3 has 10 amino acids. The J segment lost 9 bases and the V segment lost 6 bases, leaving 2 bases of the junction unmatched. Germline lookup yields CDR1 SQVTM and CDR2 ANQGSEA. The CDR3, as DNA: TGCAGCGTAGACAGGGGGAAAGCTTTCTTT. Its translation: CSVDRGKAFF.

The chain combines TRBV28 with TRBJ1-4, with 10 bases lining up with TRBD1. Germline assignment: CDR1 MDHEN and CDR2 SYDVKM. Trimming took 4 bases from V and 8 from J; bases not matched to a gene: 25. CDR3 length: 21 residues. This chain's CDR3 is CASSSPTPGQGNPGFLEKLFF. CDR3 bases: TGTGCCAGCAGTTCACCCACTCCGGGACAGGGGAATCCAGGTTTCTTAGAAAAACTGTTTTTT.

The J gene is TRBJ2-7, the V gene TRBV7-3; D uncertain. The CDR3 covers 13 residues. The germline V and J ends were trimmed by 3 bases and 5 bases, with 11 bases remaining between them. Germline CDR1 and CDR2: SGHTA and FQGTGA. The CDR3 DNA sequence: TGTGCCAGCAGCTTCACCTTGCGAGACGAGCAGTACTTC. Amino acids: CASSFTLRDEQYF.

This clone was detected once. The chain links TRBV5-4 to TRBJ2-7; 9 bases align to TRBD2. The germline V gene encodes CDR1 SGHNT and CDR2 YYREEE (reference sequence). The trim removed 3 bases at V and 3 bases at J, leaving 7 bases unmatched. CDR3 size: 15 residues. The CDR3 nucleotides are TGTGCCAGCAGCTCTCCTGCGGGAGGGAACTACGAGCAGTACTTC. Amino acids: CASSSPAGGNYEQYF.

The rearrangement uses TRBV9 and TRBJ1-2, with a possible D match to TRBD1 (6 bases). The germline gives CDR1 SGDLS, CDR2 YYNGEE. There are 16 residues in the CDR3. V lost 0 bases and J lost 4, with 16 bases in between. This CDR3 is CASSVGGPKQGYGYTF. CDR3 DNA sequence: TGTGCCAGCAGCGTAGGGGGACCAAAACAGGGCTATGGCTACACCTTC.

CDR3 in DNA: TGCGCCAGCAGCTTGGACGGACAGGGCAGGGGAAAACTGTTTTTT. This gives the protein CASSLDGQGRGKLFF. The chain uses TRBV5-1 and TRBJ1-4; TRBD1 aligns across 8 bases. The V gene's germline CDR1 is SGHRS and CDR2 YFSETQ. CDR3 length equals 15 residues. V was pared by 0 bases and J by 10 bases, with 8 bases of the junction left unmatched.

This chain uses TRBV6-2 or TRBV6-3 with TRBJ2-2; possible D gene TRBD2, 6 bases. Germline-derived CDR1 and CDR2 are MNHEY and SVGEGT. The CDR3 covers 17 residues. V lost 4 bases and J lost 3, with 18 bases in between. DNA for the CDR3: TGTGCCAGCAGTTCCACGAGGGGCCGGAGGGACACCGGGGAGCTGTTTTTT. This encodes CASSSTRGRRDTGELFF.

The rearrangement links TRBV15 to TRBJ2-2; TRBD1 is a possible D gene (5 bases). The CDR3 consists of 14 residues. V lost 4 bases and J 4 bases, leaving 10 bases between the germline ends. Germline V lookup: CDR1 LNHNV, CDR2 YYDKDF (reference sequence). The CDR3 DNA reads TGTGCCACCAGCAAGGACATGGGCACCGGGGAGCTGTTTTTT. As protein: CATSKDMGTGELFF.

The CDR3 DNA follows: TGCGCCAGCAGCTTTCGGTCGCACAATGAGCAGTTCTTC. As protein: CASSFRSHNEQFF. J is TRBJ2-1 and V is TRBV5-1; D is undetermined. The CDR3 contains 13 residues. Trimming took off 2 bases at V and 5 bases at J, with 8 bases between the two ends. Germline V CDR1 and CDR2: SGHRS, YFSETQ.

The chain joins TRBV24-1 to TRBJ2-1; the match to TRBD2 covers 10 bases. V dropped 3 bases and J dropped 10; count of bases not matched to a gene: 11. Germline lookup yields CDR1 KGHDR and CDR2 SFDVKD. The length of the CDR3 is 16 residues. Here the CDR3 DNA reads TGTGCCACCAGTGATACTACTAGCGGGAATCGGGGAGAGCAGTTCTTC. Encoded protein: CATSDTTSGNRGEQFF.

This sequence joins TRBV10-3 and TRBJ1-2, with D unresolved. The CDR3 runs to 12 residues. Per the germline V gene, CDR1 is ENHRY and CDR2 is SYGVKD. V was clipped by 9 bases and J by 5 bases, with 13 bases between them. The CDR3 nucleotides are TGTGCCATAGGCCCGGGTCAGTATGGCTACACCTTC. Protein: CAIGPGQYGYTF.

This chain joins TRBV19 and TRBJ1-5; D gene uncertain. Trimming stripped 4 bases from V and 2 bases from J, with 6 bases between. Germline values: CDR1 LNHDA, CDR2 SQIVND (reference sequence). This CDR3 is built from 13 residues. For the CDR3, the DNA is TGTGCCAGTAGTAGGCAGGGCAATCAGCCCCAGCATTTT. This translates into CASSRQGNQPQHF. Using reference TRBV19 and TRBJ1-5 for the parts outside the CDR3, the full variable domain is DGGITQSPKYLFRKEGQNVTLSCEQNLNHDAMYWYRQDPGQGLRLIYYSQIVNDFQKGDIAEGYSVSREKKESFPLTVTSAQKNPTAFYLCASSRQGNQPQHFGDGTRLSIL.

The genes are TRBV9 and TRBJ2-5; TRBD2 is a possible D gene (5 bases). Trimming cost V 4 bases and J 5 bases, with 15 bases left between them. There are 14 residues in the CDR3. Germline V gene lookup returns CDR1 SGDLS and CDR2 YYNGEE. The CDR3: CASSSKEAVETQYF. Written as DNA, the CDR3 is TGTGCCAGCAGCTCAAAGGAGGCTGTGGAGACCCAGTACTTC.

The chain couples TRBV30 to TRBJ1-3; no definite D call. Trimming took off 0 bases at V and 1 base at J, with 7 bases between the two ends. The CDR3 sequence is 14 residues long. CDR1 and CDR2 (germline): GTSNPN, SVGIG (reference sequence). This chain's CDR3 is CAWSVRGSGNTIYF. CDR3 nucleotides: TGTGCCTGGAGTGTACGAGGGTCTGGAAACACCATATATTTT.

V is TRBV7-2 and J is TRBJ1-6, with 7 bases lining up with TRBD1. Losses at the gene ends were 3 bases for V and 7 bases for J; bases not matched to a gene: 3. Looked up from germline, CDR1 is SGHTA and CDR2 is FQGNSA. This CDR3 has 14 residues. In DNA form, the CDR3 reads TGTGCCAGCAGCTTTAGGGGGCGAAATTCACCCCTCCACTTT. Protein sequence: CASSFRGRNSPLHF. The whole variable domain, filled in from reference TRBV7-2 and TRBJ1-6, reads GAGVSQSPSNKVTEKGKDVELRCDPISGHTALYWYRQSLGQGLEFLIYFQGNSAPDKSGLPSDRFSAERTGGSVSTLTIQRTQQEDSAVYLCASSFRGRNSPLHFGNGTRLTVT.

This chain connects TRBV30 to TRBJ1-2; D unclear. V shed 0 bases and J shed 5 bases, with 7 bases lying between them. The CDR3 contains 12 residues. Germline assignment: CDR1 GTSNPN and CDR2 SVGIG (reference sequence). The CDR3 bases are TGTGCCTGGAGTGTATCGGGTTATGGCTACACCTTC. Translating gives CAWSVSGYGYTF. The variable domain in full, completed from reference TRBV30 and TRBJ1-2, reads SQTIHQWPATLVQPVGSPLSLECTVEGTSNPNLYWYRQAAGRGLQLLFYSVGIGQISSEVPQNLSASRPQDRQFILSSKKLLLSDSGFYLCAWSVSGYGYTFGSGTRLTVV.